Each of the 23 T cell receptor beta chains below was sequenced from the same sample in a study of siplizumab effects on memory and regulatory T cells. Method: immunoSEQ multiplex PCR; TCRdb's copy keeps in-frame clones and lacks some. This sample has 100,000 or so clones, with approximately 92% found just once. The sequencing input was CD4+ T cells sorted from blood. These TCRs come from a human donor in good health. Some clones in this sample may be carry-over from other donors' samples.

V usage is TRBV28 and J usage is TRBJ1-5, with D uncertain. V shed 4 bases and J shed 3 bases, with 10 bases lying between them. This CDR3 contains 14 residues. Germline V CDR1 and CDR2: MDHEN, SYDVKM. The CDR3 sequence is CASSSRTHNQPQHF. Here the CDR3 DNA reads TGTGCCAGCAGTTCGCGGACCCACAATCAGCCCCAGCATTTT.

This chain links TRBV20-1 with TRBJ2-3; D not certain. From germline, CDR1 is DFQATT and CDR2 SNEGSKA (reference sequence). This CDR3 is built from 10 residues. Deletions cut 5 bases from V and 6 bases from J, with 6 bases between. The CDR3 region is CSAARDTQYF. The DNA of the CDR3 is TGCAGTGCTGCCCGGGATACGCAGTATTTT.

V and J are TRBV7-8 and TRBJ1-4; the D is unclear. V lost 0 bases and J lost 7, with 6 bases in between. Per germline, CDR1 SGHVS and CDR2 FQNEAQ. CDR3 length: 13 residues. The CDR3 coding sequence is TGTGCCAGCAGCTTAGCCCGGGGTGAAAAACTGTTTTTT. Translating gives CASSLARGEKLFF.

The rearrangement joins TRBV6-1 to TRBJ2-1; D is undetermined. Germline assignment: CDR1 MNHNS and CDR2 SASEGT. Trimming took 0 bases from V and 9 from J, leaving 18 bases between them. The CDR3 has 16 amino acids. DNA of the CDR3: TGTGCCAGCAGTGAAGCCCGAACCACCCGAGTCGGTGAGCAGTTCTTC. It encodes CASSEARTTRVGEQFF.

The V and J genes are TRBV27 and TRBJ1-5, with TRBD1 matching 8 bases. Germline V lookup: CDR1 MNHEY, CDR2 SMNVEV (reference sequence). The CDR3 covers 15 residues. Losses at the gene ends were 4 bases for V and 2 bases for J; bases not matched to a gene: 4. The CDR3 nucleotides are TGTGCCAGCAGTTCTGACAGGGGCCGCAATCAGCCCCAGCATTTT. It yields the protein CASSSDRGRNQPQHF.

V usage is TRBV7-3 and J usage is TRBJ2-1; 8 nucleotides agree with TRBD2. The CDR3 length is 15 residues. The germline CDR1 and CDR2 sequences are SGHTA and FQGTGA. J lost 7 bases, V lost 1 base, and 6 bases had no gene match. The DNA for the CDR3 is TGTGCCAGCAGCTTAATGAGCGGGAGTACGAATGAGCAGTTCTTC. This translates into CASSLMSGSTNEQFF.

The V call is TRBV18, the J call TRBJ2-3; 10 nucleotides agree with TRBD2. Germline CDR1 reads KGHSH; CDR2 reads LQKENI. The CDR3 covers 18 residues. V trimming: 3 bases; J trimming: 2 bases; junction bases outside the gene matches: 11. In DNA form, the CDR3 reads TGTGCCAGCTCACCTAATTATATCACTAGCGGGACCACAGATACGCAGTATTTT. It translates to CASSPNYITSGTTDTQYF.

The rearrangement joins TRBV2 to TRBJ1-3; no clear D. Trimming removed 9 bases from V and 0 bases from J, with 12 bases in between. Germline lookup yields CDR1 SNHLY and CDR2 FYNNEI. This CDR3 is built from 14 residues. The CDR3 DNA follows: TGTGCCAGAGGTGGCGGTAGCTCTGGAAACACCATATATTTT. Residues: CARGGGSSGNTIYF.

The V call is TRBV19, the J call TRBJ2-3, with D possibly matching TRBD2 (5 bases). The CDR3 loop spans 16 amino acids. In germline, CDR1 is LNHDA, CDR2 SQIVND (reference sequence). V was trimmed by 6 bases and J by 4 bases, leaving 20 bases between them. In DNA form, the CDR3 reads TGTGCCAGTAGCTACGCCGGGGTGGCTGGCGCAGATACGCAGTATTTT. Its protein product is CASSYAGVAGADTQYF. Using reference TRBV19 and TRBJ2-3 for the parts outside the CDR3, the full variable domain is DGGITQSPKYLFRKEGQNVTLSCEQNLNHDAMYWYRQDPGQGLRLIYYSQIVNDFQKGDIAEGYSVSREKKESFPLTVTSAQKNPTAFYLCASSYAGVAGADTQYFGPGTRLTVL.

The chain combines TRBV28 with TRBJ2-1, with D possibly matching TRBD2 (6 bases). The CDR3 covers 15 residues. CDR1 and CDR2 from the germline V gene are MDHEN and SYDVKM. V dropped 2 bases and J dropped 8 bases, with 16 bases sitting between them. CDR3 loop: CASSLKGRIYDEQFF. The CDR3 DNA follows: TGTGCCAGCAGTTTAAAAGGGAGGATTTACGATGAGCAGTTCTTC.

V usage is TRBV4-1 and J usage is TRBJ2-3; D possibly corresponds to TRBD2 (6 bases). The CDR3 loop spans 16 amino acids. Germline CDR1 is MGHRA and CDR2 is YSYEKL. The V and J ends lost 3 bases and 1 base respectively, with 14 bases between them. The CDR3 reads CASSHPGELGTDTQYF. The CDR3 DNA follows: TGCGCCAGCAGCCACCCGGGGGAGTTGGGCACAGATACGCAGTATTTT.

The rearrangement uses TRBV19 and TRBJ2-3; TRBD1 aligns across 8 bases. The CDR3 spans 14 residues. CDR1 and CDR2 (germline): LNHDA, SQIVND (reference sequence). Germline trimming cut 11 bases from V and 2 bases from J; bases unmatched to any gene: 9. The CDR3 DNA is TGTGCCTCCCAGGACAGGGCTGACACAGATACGCAGTATTTT. Translating gives CASQDRADTDTQYF.

The chain carries TRBV7-2 and TRBJ1-3; TRBD1 might be the D (5 bases). The V end was cut by 5 bases, the J end by 0 bases, with 14 bases between. CDR1 SGHTA and CDR2 FQGNSA come from the germline V gene. The CDR3 has 16 residues. The CDR3 nucleotides read TGTGCCAGCAGCCAAGAAGGGGTCCCCTCTGGAAACACCATATATTTT. Protein: CASSQEGVPSGNTIYF.

The V call is TRBV28, the J call TRBJ2-1; 7 nucleotides agree with TRBD1. With V trimmed by 7 bases and J by 4 bases, 7 bases remained unmatched. The CDR3 is 14 residues long. The germline gives CDR1 MDHEN, CDR2 SYDVKM. CDR3 DNA: TGTGCCAGCAACCTGGACAGGTTTTACAATGAGCAGTTCTTC. Its protein product is CASNLDRFYNEQFF.

The chain uses TRBV19 and TRBJ1-1, with TRBD1 identical over 11 bases. CDR3 length: 15 amino acids. J lost 4 bases, V lost 5 bases, and 6 bases had no gene match. From germline, CDR1 is LNHDA and CDR2 SQIVND (reference sequence). The CDR3 reads CASSPDRGPGTEAFF. Written as DNA, the CDR3 is TGTGCCAGTAGTCCGGACAGGGGGCCGGGCACTGAAGCTTTCTTT.

V and J are TRBV19 and TRBJ2-2; 8 positions match TRBD2. J gave up 5 bases and V 6 bases, and 11 bases lay outside the gene matches. The germline V gene encodes CDR1 LNHDA and CDR2 SQIVND (reference sequence). The CDR3 runs 16 residues. CDR3 in DNA: TGTGCCAGTAGCCCCGGGGGACTAGTGGGGACCGGGGAGCTGTTTTTT. This encodes CASSPGGLVGTGELFF.

This clone was seen just once. The rearrangement joins TRBV6-1 to TRBJ2-1, with D perhaps given as TRBD1 or TRBD2 (5 bases each). Germline V gene data show CDR1 as MNHNS and CDR2 as SASEGT. The CDR3 runs to 15 residues. V was pared by 7 bases and J by 4 bases, with 17 bases between. CDR3 region: CASIPFGTTYNEQFF. The CDR3 DNA reads as TGTGCCAGCATACCCTTCGGGACGACATACAATGAGCAGTTCTTC.

This clone was counted once. The V and J genes are TRBV20-1 and TRBJ2-3; no firm D call. Germline V gene sequence: CDR1 DFQATT, CDR2 SNEGSKA (reference sequence). Between the trimmed V and J ends, which lost 3 bases and 3 bases, there was a span of 4 bases. The CDR3 spans 11 residues. The CDR3 loop reads CSASFTDTQYF. As DNA, the CDR3 is TGCAGTGCTAGTTTTACAGATACGCAGTATTTT.

The chain joins TRBV27 to TRBJ2-7, with 8 bases fitting TRBD2. CDR1 is MNHEY, CDR2 SMNVEV, per germline (reference sequence). The CDR3 loop spans 15 amino acids. The V and J ends lost 4 bases and 0 bases, in that order; junction bases with no gene match: 5. In DNA, the CDR3 is TGTGCCAGCAGTTCCCCCGGGACTAGCTCCTACGAGCAGTACTTC. It yields the protein CASSSPGTSSYEQYF.

The V gene is TRBV7-6, the J gene TRBJ2-3; 11 positions match TRBD2. Germline V gene lookup returns CDR1 SGHVS and CDR2 FNYEAQ. The V segment lost 1 base and the J segment 2 bases; nucleotides outside the gene matches: 2. The CDR3 is 16 amino acids. CDR3 sequence (DNA): TGTGCCAGCAGCTTAGGACTAGCGGGGCTCACAGATACGCAGTATTTT. This translates into CASSLGLAGLTDTQYF.

This chain joins TRBV9 and TRBJ2-1, with 8 bases aligning to TRBD1. The V segment lost 2 bases and the J segment 3 bases; nucleotides outside the gene matches: 4. The CDR3 is 15 amino acids. Germline lookup yields CDR1 SGDLS and CDR2 YYNGEE. CDR3 loop: CASSVSGGFYNEQFF. CDR3 nucleotide sequence: TGTGCCAGCAGCGTTTCAGGGGGCTTCTACAATGAGCAGTTCTTC.

The chain recombines TRBV18 with TRBJ2-7; 12 bases are shared with TRBD1. Germline lookup yields CDR1 KGHSH and CDR2 LQKENI. V was pared by 4 bases and J by 7 bases, with 8 bases of the junction left unmatched. The CDR3 spans 15 residues. The CDR3 protein is CASSRSGTGGEEQYF. The DNA of the CDR3 is TGTGCCAGCTCACGATCCGGGACAGGGGGCGAGGAGCAGTACTTC.

This clone was seen once. This chain connects TRBV2 to TRBJ2-2, with D tentatively TRBD1 or TRBD2 (5 bases each). Trimming removed 4 bases from V and 2 bases from J, with 8 bases in between. CDR1 and CDR2 from the germline V gene are SNHLY and FYNNEI. There are 14 residues in the CDR3. The chain's CDR3 is CASSVGENTGELFF. The CDR3 DNA sequence: TGTGCCAGCAGTGTGGGGGAAAACACCGGGGAGCTGTTTTTT.